The present T cell receptor (beta chain) was sequenced within a study of glioma-infiltrating T cells after dendritic cell vaccination. In regard to this clone: At one end the junction does not follow the germline gene, possibly because of a read error.

Only in-frame clones appear in the TCRdb table, and some are missing; sequencing was by immunoSEQ multiplex PCR. The table records 55,000 to 75,000 clones, approximately 80% of them present only once. The time point denotes: after dendritic cell vaccination, including at tumor progression/relapse. CDR3 length equals 16 residues. The germline gives CDR1 SSHAT, CDR2 FNYEAQ (reference sequence). The origin of this receptor is a human donor with glioblastoma. The sequencing here drew on blood, taken after dendritic cell vaccination. The chain links TRBV7-7 to TRBJ2-2, with 12 bases aligning to TRBD2. The CDR3 is CASSSQSSGGAGELFF. CDR3 bases: TGTGCTAGCAGCTCCCAATCTAGCGGGGGGGCCGGGGAGCTGTTTTTT.